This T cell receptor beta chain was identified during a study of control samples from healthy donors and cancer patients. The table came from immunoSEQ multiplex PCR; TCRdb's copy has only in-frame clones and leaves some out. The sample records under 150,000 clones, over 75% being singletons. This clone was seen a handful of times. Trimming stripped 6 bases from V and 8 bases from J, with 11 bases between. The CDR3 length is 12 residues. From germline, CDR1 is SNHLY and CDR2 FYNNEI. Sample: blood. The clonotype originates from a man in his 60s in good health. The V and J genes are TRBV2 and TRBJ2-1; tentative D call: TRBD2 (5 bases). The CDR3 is CASRRDSDEQFF. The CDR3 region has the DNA TGTGCCAGCAGGAGGGATAGCGATGAGCAGTTCTTC. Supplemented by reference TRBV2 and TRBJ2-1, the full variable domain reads EPEVTQTPSHQVTQMGQEVILRCVPISNHLYFYWYRQILGQKVEFLVSFYNNEISEKSEIFDDQFSVERPDGSNFTLKIRSTKLEDSAMYFCASRRDSDEQFFGPGTRLTVL.